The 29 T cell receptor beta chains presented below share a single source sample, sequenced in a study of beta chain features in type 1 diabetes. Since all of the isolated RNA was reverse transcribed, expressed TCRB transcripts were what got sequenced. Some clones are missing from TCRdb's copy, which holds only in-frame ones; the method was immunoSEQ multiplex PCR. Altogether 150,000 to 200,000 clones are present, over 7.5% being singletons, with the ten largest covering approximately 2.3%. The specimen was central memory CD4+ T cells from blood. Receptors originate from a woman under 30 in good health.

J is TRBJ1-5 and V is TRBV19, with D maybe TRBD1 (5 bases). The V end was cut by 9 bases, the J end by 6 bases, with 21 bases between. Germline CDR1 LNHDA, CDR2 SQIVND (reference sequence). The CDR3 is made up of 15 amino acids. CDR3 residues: CASSRGAENTQPQHF. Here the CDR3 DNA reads TGTGCCAGCAGCCGCGGGGCTGAGAATACTCAGCCCCAGCATTTT. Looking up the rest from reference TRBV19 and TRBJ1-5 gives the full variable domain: DGGITQSPKYLFRKEGQNVTLSCEQNLNHDAMYWYRQDPGQGLRLIYYSQIVNDFQKGDIAEGYSVSREKKESFPLTVTSAQKNPTAFYLCASSRGAENTQPQHFGDGTRLSIL.

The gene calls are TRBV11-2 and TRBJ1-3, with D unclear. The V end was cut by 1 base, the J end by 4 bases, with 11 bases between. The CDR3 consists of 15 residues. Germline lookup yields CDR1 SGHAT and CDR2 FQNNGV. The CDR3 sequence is CASSLVLSAGNTIYF. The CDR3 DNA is TGTGCCAGCAGCTTAGTTTTGAGTGCCGGAAACACCATATATTTT.

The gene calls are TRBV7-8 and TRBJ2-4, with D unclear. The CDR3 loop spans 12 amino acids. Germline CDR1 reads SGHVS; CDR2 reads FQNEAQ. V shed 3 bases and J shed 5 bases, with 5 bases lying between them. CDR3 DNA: TGTGCCAGCAGCTTGAGCGAAAACATTCAGTACTTC. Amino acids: CASSLSENIQYF. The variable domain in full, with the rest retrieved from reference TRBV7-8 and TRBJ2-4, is GAGVSQSPRYKVAKRGQDVALRCDPISGHVSLFWYQQALGQGPEFLTYFQNEAQLDKSGLPSDRFFAERPEGSVSTLKIQRTQQEDSAVYLCASSLSENIQYFGAGTRLSVL.

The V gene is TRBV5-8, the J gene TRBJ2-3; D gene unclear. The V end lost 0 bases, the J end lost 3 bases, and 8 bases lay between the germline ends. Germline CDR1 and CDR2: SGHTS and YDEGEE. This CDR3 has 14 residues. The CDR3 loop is CASSLGAVTDTQYF. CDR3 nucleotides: TGTGCCAGCAGCTTGGGGGCCGTTACAGATACGCAGTATTTT.

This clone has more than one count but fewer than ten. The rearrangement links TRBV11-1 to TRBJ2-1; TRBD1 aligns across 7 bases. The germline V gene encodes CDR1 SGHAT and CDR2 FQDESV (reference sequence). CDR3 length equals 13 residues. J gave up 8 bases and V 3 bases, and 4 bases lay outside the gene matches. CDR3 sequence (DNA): TGTGCCAGCAGCTTGCGACAGGGTGATGAGCAGTTCTTC. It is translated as CASSLRQGDEQFF.

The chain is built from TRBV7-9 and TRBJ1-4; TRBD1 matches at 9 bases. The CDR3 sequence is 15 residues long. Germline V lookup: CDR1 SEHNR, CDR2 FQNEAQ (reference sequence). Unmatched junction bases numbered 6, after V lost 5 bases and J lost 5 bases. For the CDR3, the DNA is TGTGCCAGCAGCCCTCCTGGGACAGGGAATGAAAAACTGTTTTTT. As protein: CASSPPGTGNEKLFF.

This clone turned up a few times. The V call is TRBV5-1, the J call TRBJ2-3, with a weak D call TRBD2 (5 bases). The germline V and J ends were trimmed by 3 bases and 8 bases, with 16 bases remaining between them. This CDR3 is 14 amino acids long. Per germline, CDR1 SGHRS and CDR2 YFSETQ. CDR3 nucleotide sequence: TGCGCCAGCAGCTCCCCGGCCCCCGAGGGTACGCAGTATTTT. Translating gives CASSSPAPEGTQYF.

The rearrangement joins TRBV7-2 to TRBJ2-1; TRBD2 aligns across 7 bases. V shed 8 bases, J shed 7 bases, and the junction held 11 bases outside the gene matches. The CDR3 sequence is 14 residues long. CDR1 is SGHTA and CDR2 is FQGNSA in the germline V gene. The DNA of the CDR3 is TGTGCCAGCTCCCCGGGAGGTTGGATTAATGAGCAGTTCTTC. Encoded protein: CASSPGGWINEQFF.

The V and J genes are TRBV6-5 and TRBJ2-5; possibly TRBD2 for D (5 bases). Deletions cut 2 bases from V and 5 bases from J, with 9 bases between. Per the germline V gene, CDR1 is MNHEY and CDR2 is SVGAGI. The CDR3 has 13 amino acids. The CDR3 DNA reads TGTGCCAGCAGTTACGGCGGGTTGGAGACCCAGTACTTC. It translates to CASSYGGLETQYF.

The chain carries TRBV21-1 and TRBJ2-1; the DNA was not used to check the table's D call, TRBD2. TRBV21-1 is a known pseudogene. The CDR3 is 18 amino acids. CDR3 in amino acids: CASSKRGVAGGVNNEQFF. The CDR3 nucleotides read TGTGCCAGCAGCAAAAGGGGTGTAGCGGGGGGGGTTAACAATGAGCAGTTCTTC.

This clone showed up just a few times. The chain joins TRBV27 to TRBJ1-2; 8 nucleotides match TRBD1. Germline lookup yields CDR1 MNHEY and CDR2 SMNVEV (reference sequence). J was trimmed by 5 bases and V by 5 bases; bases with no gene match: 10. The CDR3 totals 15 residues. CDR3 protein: CASSKTDRVGYGYTF. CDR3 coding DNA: TGTGCCAGCAGTAAAACGGACAGGGTTGGGTATGGCTACACCTTC.

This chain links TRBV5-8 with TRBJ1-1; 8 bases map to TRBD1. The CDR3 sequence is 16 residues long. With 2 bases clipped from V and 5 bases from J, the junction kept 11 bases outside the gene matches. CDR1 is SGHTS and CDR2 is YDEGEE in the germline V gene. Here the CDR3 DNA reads TGTGCCAGCAGCTTTCCCCCTCGGACAGGGAGTACTGAAGCTTTCTTT. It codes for CASSFPPRTGSTEAFF.

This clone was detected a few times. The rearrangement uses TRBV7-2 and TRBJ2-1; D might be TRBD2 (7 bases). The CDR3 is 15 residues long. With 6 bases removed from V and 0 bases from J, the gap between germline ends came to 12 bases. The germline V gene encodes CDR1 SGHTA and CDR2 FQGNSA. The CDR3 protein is CASRKRGGSYNEQFF. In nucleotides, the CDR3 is TGTGCCAGCAGAAAAAGGGGGGGCTCCTACAATGAGCAGTTCTTC.

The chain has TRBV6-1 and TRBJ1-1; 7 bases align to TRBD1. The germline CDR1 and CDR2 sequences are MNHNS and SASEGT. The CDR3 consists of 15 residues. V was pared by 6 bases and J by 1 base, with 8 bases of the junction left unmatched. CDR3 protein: CASSQSGTANTEAFF. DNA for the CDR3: TGTGCCAGCAGCCAATCCGGGACAGCGAACACTGAAGCTTTCTTT.

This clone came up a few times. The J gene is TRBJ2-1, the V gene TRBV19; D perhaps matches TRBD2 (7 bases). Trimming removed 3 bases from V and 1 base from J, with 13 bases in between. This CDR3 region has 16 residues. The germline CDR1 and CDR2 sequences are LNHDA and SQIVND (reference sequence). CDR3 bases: TGTGCCAGTAGTATCGGCGGGGGCTTTTCCTACAATGAGCAGTTCTTC. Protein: CASSIGGGFSYNEQFF.

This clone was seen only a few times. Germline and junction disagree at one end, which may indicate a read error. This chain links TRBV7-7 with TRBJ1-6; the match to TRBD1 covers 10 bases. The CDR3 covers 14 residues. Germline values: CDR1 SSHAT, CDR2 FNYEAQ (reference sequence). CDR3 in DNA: TGTGCTAGCAGCCGGGACAGGGGCCTTTCACCCCTCCACTTT. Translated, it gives CASSRDRGLSPLHF.

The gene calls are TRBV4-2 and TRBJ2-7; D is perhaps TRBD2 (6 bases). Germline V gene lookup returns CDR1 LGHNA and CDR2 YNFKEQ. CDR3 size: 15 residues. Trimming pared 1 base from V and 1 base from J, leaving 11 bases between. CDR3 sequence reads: CASSQARDSSYEQYF. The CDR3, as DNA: TGTGCCAGCAGCCAAGCCAGGGACTCATCCTACGAGCAGTACTTC.

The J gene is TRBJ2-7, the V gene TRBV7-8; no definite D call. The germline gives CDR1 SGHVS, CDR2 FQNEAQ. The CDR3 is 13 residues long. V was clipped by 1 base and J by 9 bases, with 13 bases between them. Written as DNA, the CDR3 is TGTGCCAGCAGCTTAGGGTCAAGCGCCTCGCAGTACTTC. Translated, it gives CASSLGSSASQYF.

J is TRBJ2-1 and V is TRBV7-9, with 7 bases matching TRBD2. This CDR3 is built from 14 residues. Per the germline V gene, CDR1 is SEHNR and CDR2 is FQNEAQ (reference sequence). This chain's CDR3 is CSILGLGVWNEQFF. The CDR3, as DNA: TGTTCCATCCTAGGACTAGGGGTTTGGAATGAGCAGTTCTTC.

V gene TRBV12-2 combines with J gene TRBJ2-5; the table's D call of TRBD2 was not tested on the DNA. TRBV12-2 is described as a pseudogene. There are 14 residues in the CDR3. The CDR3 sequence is CASRLPRGRETQYF. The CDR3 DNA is TGTGCAAGTCGCTTACCCCGCGGCCGGGAGACCCAGTACTTC.

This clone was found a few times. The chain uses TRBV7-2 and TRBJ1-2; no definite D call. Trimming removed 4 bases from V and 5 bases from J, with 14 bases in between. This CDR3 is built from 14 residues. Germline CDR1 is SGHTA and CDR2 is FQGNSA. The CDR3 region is CASSSQTGLYGYTF. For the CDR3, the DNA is TGTGCCAGCAGCTCCCAGACTGGGTTGTATGGCTACACCTTC.

The CDR3 protein is CASSGYTGQGRKLFF. The CDR3 bases are TGTGCCAGCAGTGGATATACGGGACAGGGGCGAAAACTGTTTTTT. The chain uses TRBV2 and TRBJ1-4, with 10 bases lining up with TRBD1. This CDR3 spans 15 amino acids. Trimming removed 4 bases from V and 10 bases from J; junction bases left unmatched: 9. CDR1 and CDR2 (germline): SNHLY, FYNNEI. The whole variable domain, filled in from reference TRBV2 and TRBJ1-4, reads EPEVTQTPSHQVTQMGQEVILRCVPISNHLYFYWYRQILGQKVEFLVSFYNNEISEKSEIFDDQFSVERPDGSNFTLKIRSTKLEDSAMYFCASSGYTGQGRKLFFGSGTQLSVL.

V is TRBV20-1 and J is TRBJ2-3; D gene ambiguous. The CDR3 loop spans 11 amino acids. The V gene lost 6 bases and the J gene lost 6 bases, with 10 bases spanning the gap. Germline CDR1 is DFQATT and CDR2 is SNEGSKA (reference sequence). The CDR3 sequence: CSAPTGDTQYF. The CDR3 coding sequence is TGCAGTGCCCCTACGGGTGATACGCAGTATTTT.

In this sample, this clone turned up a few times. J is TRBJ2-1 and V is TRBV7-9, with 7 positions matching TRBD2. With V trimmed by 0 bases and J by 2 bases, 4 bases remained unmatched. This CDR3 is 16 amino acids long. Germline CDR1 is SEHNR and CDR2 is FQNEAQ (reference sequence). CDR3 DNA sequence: TGTGCCAGCAGCTTAGCAGGCGGGAGAACCTACAATGAGCAGTTCTTC. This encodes CASSLAGGRTYNEQFF.

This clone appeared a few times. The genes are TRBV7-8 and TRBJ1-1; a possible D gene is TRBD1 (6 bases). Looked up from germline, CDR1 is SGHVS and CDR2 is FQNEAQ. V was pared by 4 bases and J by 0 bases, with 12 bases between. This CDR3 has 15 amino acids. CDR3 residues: CASSSFRGLNTEAFF. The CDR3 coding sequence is TGTGCCAGCAGCTCCTTCAGGGGTCTGAACACTGAAGCTTTCTTT.

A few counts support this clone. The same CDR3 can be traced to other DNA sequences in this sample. CDR3 DNA: TGTGCCTGGAGTGTCGGGGGAAATGGCGGCTACACCTTC. It translates to CAWSVGGNGGYTF. The chain carries TRBV30 and TRBJ1-2; TRBD1 is a possible D gene (5 bases). This CDR3 is 13 amino acids long. V lost 0 bases and J lost 8, with 13 bases in between. Germline CDR1 GTSNPN, CDR2 SVGIG (reference sequence).

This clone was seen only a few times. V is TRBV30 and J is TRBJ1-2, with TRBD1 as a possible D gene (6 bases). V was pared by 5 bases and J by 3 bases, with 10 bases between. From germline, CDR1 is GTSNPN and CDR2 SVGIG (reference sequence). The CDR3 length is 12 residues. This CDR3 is CAWSGTYYGYTF. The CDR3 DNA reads TGTGCCTGGTCCGGGACATACTATGGCTACACCTTC.

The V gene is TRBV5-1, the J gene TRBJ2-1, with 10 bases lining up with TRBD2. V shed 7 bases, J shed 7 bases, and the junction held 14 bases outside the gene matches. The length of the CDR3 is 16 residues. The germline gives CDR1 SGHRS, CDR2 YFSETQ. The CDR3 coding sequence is TGCGCCAGCTGCCCCCAGGGGCTAGCGGGAGTAAATGAGCAGTTCTTC. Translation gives CASCPQGLAGVNEQFF.

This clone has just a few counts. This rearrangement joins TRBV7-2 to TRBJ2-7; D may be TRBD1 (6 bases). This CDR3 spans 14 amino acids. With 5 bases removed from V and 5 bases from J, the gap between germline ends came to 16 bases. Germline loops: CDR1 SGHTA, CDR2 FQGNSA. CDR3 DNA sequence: TGTGCCAGCAGCCCCCAGTCAGGGGAACACGAGCAGTACTTC. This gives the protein CASSPQSGEHEQYF.